One sample yielded the 15 T cell receptor beta chains listed below, sequenced in a study of beta chain features in type 1 diabetes. Expressed TCRB transcripts were sequenced after all isolated RNA was converted to cDNA. Sequencing was performed with immunoSEQ multiplex PCR; in TCRdb, only in-frame clones are kept and a portion is missing. This sample yields about 930,000 clones, of which 17% are seen a single time; around 0.02% belongs to the top ten. Source material: naive CD4+ T cells from blood. The source is a woman aged 18 to 35 in good health.

This clone was counted only a few times. The J gene is TRBJ1-2, the V gene TRBV4-3, with TRBD1 matching 8 bases. Trimming cost V 4 bases and J 5 bases; bases outside gene matches: 9. From germline, CDR1 is LGHNA and CDR2 YSLEER. The length of the CDR3 is 15 residues. The chain's CDR3 is CASSLSGTGRYGYTF. For the CDR3, the DNA is TGCGCCAGCAGCCTTTCCGGGACAGGCCGGTATGGCTACACCTTC.

The chain has TRBV6-6 and TRBJ2-1; 11 bases match TRBD1. V shed 5 bases, J shed 7 bases, and the junction held 4 bases outside the gene matches. CDR1 and CDR2 from the germline V gene are MNHNY and SVGAGI (reference sequence). The CDR3 has 14 residues. The DNA of the CDR3 is TGTGCCAGCAGTGACGGGGACAGGGGGAATGAGCAGTTCTTC. Protein sequence: CASSDGDRGNEQFF.

This clone was detected a few times. V and J are TRBV10-3 and TRBJ2-2; D is unresolved. This CDR3 comprises 14 residues. The germline V and J ends were trimmed by 9 bases and 5 bases, with 16 bases remaining between them. Germline V CDR1 and CDR2: ENHRY, SYGVKD. The CDR3 nucleotides are TGTGCCATTCGGCGGACCGACGAAACCGGGGAGCTGTTTTTT. Residues: CAIRRTDETGELFF.

The chain employs TRBV6-6 and TRBJ2-7; the match to TRBD2 covers 7 bases. With V trimmed by 8 bases and J by 9 bases, 7 bases remained unmatched. This CDR3 has 11 residues. In germline, CDR1 is MNHNY, CDR2 SVGAGI (reference sequence). The CDR3 reads CASRGGIGQYF. The CDR3, as DNA: TGTGCCAGCCGGGGAGGGATCGGGCAGTACTTC.

This rearrangement joins TRBV5-4 to TRBJ1-2; possible D gene TRBD1, 5 bases. CDR1 SGHNT and CDR2 YYREEE come from the germline V gene (reference sequence). Deletions cut 2 bases from V and 2 bases from J, with 7 bases between. The CDR3 is made up of 13 amino acids. This CDR3 reads CASSFPGNYGYTF. CDR3 in DNA: TGTGCCAGCAGCTTTCCAGGGAACTATGGCTACACCTTC. Together with reference TRBV5-4 and TRBJ1-2, the CDR3 gives the full variable domain: ETGVTQSPTHLIKTRGQQVTLRCSSQSGHNTVSWYQQALGQGPQFIFQYYREEENGRGNFPPRFSGLQFPNYSSELNVNALELDDSALYLCASSFPGNYGYTFGSGTRLTVV.

Written as DNA, the CDR3 is TGTGCCAGCAACCCCGGGGGAGATACGCAGTATTTT. Translation: CASNPGGDTQYF. The chain combines TRBV7-8 with TRBJ2-3, with a tentative D call TRBD2 (6 bases). The CDR3 has 12 residues. Trimming left V 7 bases short and J 5 bases short, with 10 bases between. The germline V gene has CDR1 SGHVS and CDR2 FQNEAQ.

The chain has TRBV5-4 and TRBJ2-3; D remains unclear. Looked up from germline, CDR1 is SGHNT and CDR2 is YYREEE (reference sequence). CDR3 length equals 13 residues. V was clipped by 2 bases and J by 1 base, with 5 bases between them. CDR3 nucleotides: TGTGCCAGCAGCTTTACAGGCACAGATACGCAGTATTTT. Its protein is CASSFTGTDTQYF. Together with reference TRBV5-4 and TRBJ2-3, the CDR3 gives the full variable domain: ETGVTQSPTHLIKTRGQQVTLRCSSQSGHNTVSWYQQALGQGPQFIFQYYREEENGRGNFPPRFSGLQFPNYSSELNVNALELDDSALYLCASSFTGTDTQYFGPGTRLTVL.

This clone was recorded a few times. This rearrangement joins TRBV15 to TRBJ2-1; D gene unclear. There are 14 residues in the CDR3. CDR1 LNHNV and CDR2 YYDKDF come from the germline V gene (reference sequence). V lost 1 base and J lost 4, with 8 bases in between. CDR3 DNA sequence: TGTGCCACCAGCAGAGTGGTGGGGTACAATGAGCAGTTCTTC. Translating gives CATSRVVGYNEQFF.

The chain joins TRBV11-2 to TRBJ1-3; the D is unclear. CDR3 length: 13 amino acids. The germline V and J ends were trimmed by 10 bases and 1 base, with 11 bases remaining between them. Germline V gene data show CDR1 as SGHAT and CDR2 as FQNNGV. CDR3 loop: CATEAGSGNTIYF. The CDR3 bases are TGTGCCACCGAAGCAGGATCTGGAAACACCATATATTTT.

This chain connects TRBV9 to TRBJ2-2, with D maybe TRBD1 (6 bases). The V end was cut by 2 bases, the J end by 0 bases, with 11 bases between. The CDR3 runs 16 residues. The germline V gene encodes CDR1 SGDLS and CDR2 YYNGEE. The CDR3 region has the DNA TGTGCCAGCAGCGTTCAGGGGCCCGCGAACACCGGGGAGCTGTTTTTT. It translates to CASSVQGPANTGELFF.

This chain joins TRBV29-1 and TRBJ2-1; 7 nucleotides line up with TRBD1. This CDR3 region has 12 residues. Looked up from germline, CDR1 is SQVTM and CDR2 is ANQGSEA. With V trimmed by 6 bases and J by 5 bases, 4 bases remained unmatched. CDR3 loop: CSVIGQDNEQFF. The CDR3 DNA is TGCAGCGTGATAGGACAGGACAATGAGCAGTTCTTC.

This clone was observed a handful of times. J is TRBJ1-1 and V is TRBV5-1, with unresolved D. Trimming removed 7 bases at V and 1 base at J, with 8 bases between. From germline, CDR1 is SGHRS and CDR2 YFSETQ. The CDR3 extends over 12 amino acids. CDR3 in DNA: TGCGCCAGCGGTGGTTCGAACACTGAAGCTTTCTTT. As protein: CASGGSNTEAFF. The full variable domain, completed using reference TRBV5-1 and TRBJ1-1, is KAGVTQTPRYLIKTRGQQVTLSCSPISGHRSVSWYQQTPGQGLQFLFEYFSETQRNKGNFPGRFSGRQFSNSRSEMNVSTLELGDSALYLCASGGSNTEAFFGQGTRLTVV.

This clone came up a few times. The chain recombines TRBV25-1 with TRBJ2-5, with 10 bases aligning to TRBD1. Germline V gives CDR1 MGHDK, CDR2 SYGVNS. This CDR3 contains 15 residues. V gave up 2 bases and J gave up 3 bases; unmatched junction bases: 3. CDR3 sequence: CASSEGQGGKETQYF. The CDR3 nucleotides read TGTGCCAGCAGTGAAGGACAGGGGGGGAAAGAGACCCAGTACTTC.

The CDR3 DNA reads TGTGCCAGTAGTAACCAGGGGCCCGGGCCGCCCCAGCATTTT. This gives the protein CASSNQGPGPPQHF. The chain combines TRBV19 with TRBJ1-5; a possible D gene is TRBD1 (6 bases). V was cut by 4 bases and J by 9 bases, with 16 bases left in between. This CDR3 has 14 amino acids. The V gene's germline CDR1 is LNHDA and CDR2 SQIVND (reference sequence).

The chain is built from TRBV7-2 and TRBJ2-1, with 11 bases lining up with TRBD2. Germline V lookup: CDR1 SGHTA, CDR2 FQGNSA. This CDR3 region has 15 residues. V gave up 1 base and J gave up 10 bases; unmatched junction bases: 6. Written as DNA, the CDR3 is TGTGCCAGCAGCTTAGAAAGACTAGCGGGATTAGAGCAGTTCTTC. It is translated as CASSLERLAGLEQFF. Drawing the rest from reference TRBV7-2 and TRBJ2-1, the complete variable domain is GAGVSQSPSNKVTEKGKDVELRCDPISGHTALYWYRQSLGQGLEFLIYFQGNSAPDKSGLPSDRFSAERTGGSVSTLTIQRTQQEDSAVYLCASSLERLAGLEQFFGPGTRLTVL.